The rows below give T cell receptor beta chains drawn from one sample of a study of blood T cell repertoires in COVID-19. Generated by immunoSEQ multiplex PCR, the TCRdb table keeps only in-frame clones and is missing some. The data contain 200,000 to 250,000 clones, more than 65% of them singletons. The source material was peripheral blood. These receptors all stem from an elderly woman with acute or convalescent COVID-19. CDR3s include the opening cysteine and the closing phenylalanine or tryptophan. The order of the fields is J gene, D gene, V gene, clone size, CDR3 protein, CDR3 DNA. A D gene is named only where the DNA matches it firmly. Clone size appears in some rows only: once, few, many, or a class for an expanded clone.

TRBJ1-5 NA TRBV6-1 NA CASSDLRLTSNQPQHF TGTGCCAGCAGTGATCTCAGACTTACCAGCAATCAGCCCCAGCATTTT
TRBJ2-1 NA TRBV13 NA CASSTSRGSSYNEQFF TGTGCCAGCAGCACCTCCCGGGGATCTTCCTACAATGAGCAGTTCTTC
TRBJ1-1 NA TRBV5-1 NA CASSLNQNTEAFF TGCGCCAGCAGCCTAAACCAGAACACTGAAGCTTTCTTT
TRBJ2-7 NA TRBV6-2/TRBV6-3 NA CASSSRYEQYF TGTGCCAGCAGTTCCCGTTACGAGCAGTACTTC
TRBJ1-1 NA TRBV6-4 NA CASSEEYVRGTEAFF TGTGCCAGCAGTGAAGAATATGTTAGGGGCACTGAAGCTTTCTTT
TRBJ1-3 NA TRBV5-1 NA CASSLAGISGNTIYF TGCGCCAGCAGCTTGGCTGGCATCTCTGGAAACACCATATATTTT
TRBJ1-5 NA TRBV6-1 NA CASSEAWRDQPQHF TGTGCCAGCAGTGAAGCTTGGCGGGATCAGCCCCAGCATTTT
TRBJ1-2 NA TRBV20-1 NA CSARDLFGYTF TGCAGTGCTAGAGATCTTTTTGGCTACACCTTC
TRBJ2-1 TRBD2 TRBV28 few CASKASGGGTQQFF TGTGCCAGCAAGGCTAGCGGGGGGGGAACTCAGCAGTTCTTC
TRBJ2-7 TRBD2 TRBV4-2 NA CASSQGGGVRVDEQYF TGTGCCAGCAGCCAAGGGGGGGGTGTTCGGGTTGACGAGCAGTACTTC
TRBJ2-3 NA TRBV12-5 NA CASSPTLTSTDTQYF TGTGCTAGTTCCCCCACTCTTACTAGCACAGATACGCAGTATTTT
TRBJ2-1 TRBD2 TRBV7-3 NA CASSLAGEYNEQFF TGTGCCAGCAGCTTAGCGGGGGAGTACAATGAGCAGTTCTTC
TRBJ1-2 NA TRBV7-9 NA CASSQGTNYGYTF TGTGCCAGCAGCCAGGGGACGAACTATGGCTACACCTTC
TRBJ2-5 TRBD1 TRBV6-6 NA CASNTAGGKETQYF TGTGCCAGCAATACGGCAGGGGGCAAAGAGACCCAGTACTTC
TRBJ2-1 TRBD2 TRBV4-2 NA CASSHGTSGGVYNEQFF TGTGCCAGCAGCCACGGGACTAGCGGGGGGGTCTACAATGAGCAGTTCTTC
TRBJ2-3 TRBD1 TRBV24-1 NA CATSGGTGLDTQYF TGTGCCACCAGTGGGGGGACAGGGTTAGATACGCAGTATTTT
TRBJ1-1 NA TRBV20-1 NA CSASWPEAFF TGCAGTGCCTCGTGGCCTGAAGCTTTCTTT
TRBJ1-1 NA TRBV30 once CAWSDRVLTEAFF TGTGCCTGGAGTGACAGGGTCCTTACTGAAGCTTTCTTT
TRBJ2-5 NA TRBV21-1 once CASSPRQEIEETQYF TGTGCCAGCAGCCCACGACAGGAGATAGAAGAGACCCAGTACTTC
TRBJ2-5 NA TRBV9 NA CASSPINMWGVDQETQYF TGTGCCAGCAGCCCTATTAACATGTGGGGCGTTGACCAAGAGACCCAGTACTTC
TRBJ2-3 TRBD2 TRBV6-5 NA CASRLAGVTDTQYF TGTGCCAGCAGGCTAGCGGGGGTTACAGATACGCAGTATTTT
TRBJ1-1 NA TRBV30 NA CAWSTGTHYTEAFF TGTGCCTGGAGTACCGGGACACATTACACTGAAGCTTTCTTT